This passage covers 8 T cell receptor beta chains from one sample sequenced in a study of blood T cell repertoires in COVID-19. Here immunoSEQ multiplex PCR was the method, and the copy in TCRdb shows in-frame clones only, minus some. The sample holds under 250,000 clones, 75% to 90% seen once. The sequencing input was peripheral blood. The receptors were sampled from a woman aged 70-85 years with active or convalescent COVID-19.

This clone was observed a single time. The CDR3: CASSLDSLGNTEAFF. CDR3 DNA sequence: TGCGCCAGCAGCTTAGACAGCCTCGGGAACACTGAAGCTTTCTTT. The chain has TRBV5-1 and TRBJ1-1, with TRBD1 as a possible D gene (5 bases). Trimming stripped 2 bases from V and 1 base from J, with 12 bases between. CDR1 is SGHRS and CDR2 is YFSETQ in the germline V gene. The CDR3 consists of 15 residues.

This clone was observed a single time. The chain has TRBV9 and TRBJ2-2, with D tentatively TRBD2 (6 bases). The CDR3 sequence is 16 residues long. Trimming pared 0 bases from V and 6 bases from J, leaving 15 bases between. Germline V gene data show CDR1 as SGDLS and CDR2 as YYNGEE. CDR3 nucleotides: TGTGCCAGCAGCGTAGCAACCAGACTAGACTCCGGGGAGCTGTTTTTT. Translation: CASSVATRLDSGELFF.

The V call is TRBV12-3 or TRBV12-4, the J call TRBJ2-7; 7 nucleotides match TRBD1. The CDR3 covers 13 residues. J gave up 3 bases and V 4 bases, and 3 bases lay outside the gene matches. Here the CDR3 reads CASSYGQVYEQYF. The CDR3 region has the DNA TGTGCCAGCAGTTATGGACAGGTCTACGAGCAGTACTTC.

This chain links TRBV29-1 with TRBJ2-5; D possibly corresponds to TRBD2 (5 bases). V was shortened by 0 bases and J by 13 bases, with 12 bases between the two germline ends. The CDR3 contains 11 residues. Germline V gene sequence: CDR1 SQVTM, CDR2 ANQGSEA. The CDR3 DNA is TGCAGCGTTGAAGATAGTGGGGAGCGGTACTTC. The encoded protein is CSVEDSGERYF.

The sample holds one count of this clone. This rearrangement joins TRBV5-4 to TRBJ2-7; D ambiguous. Per the germline V gene, CDR1 is SGHNT and CDR2 is YYREEE (reference sequence). The ends were cut back, 0 bases at V and 3 bases at J, with 10 bases in the middle. The CDR3 loop spans 14 amino acids. The CDR3: CASSLGPSNYEQYF. CDR3 in DNA: TGTGCCAGCAGCTTGGGGCCTTCGAACTACGAGCAGTACTTC. Filled out from reference TRBV5-4 and TRBJ2-7, the complete variable domain reads ETGVTQSPTHLIKTRGQQVTLRCSSQSGHNTVSWYQQALGQGPQFIFQYYREEENGRGNFPPRFSGLQFPNYSSELNVNALELDDSALYLCASSLGPSNYEQYFGPGTRLTVT.

This chain links TRBV6-5 with TRBJ1-1; the D gene is possibly TRBD1 (6 bases). CDR3 size: 15 residues. The ends were cut back, 11 bases at V and 0 bases at J, with 19 bases in the middle. From germline, CDR1 is MNHEY and CDR2 SVGAGI. The DNA of the CDR3 is TGTGCCGCGGCTCGGACAGCTCCGATGAACACTGAAGCTTTCTTT. It translates to CAAARTAPMNTEAFF.

This chain joins TRBV9 and TRBJ2-5, with 11 bases identical to TRBD2. V lost 0 bases and J lost 2; bases outside the gene matches: 9. The germline gives CDR1 SGDLS, CDR2 YYNGEE. The CDR3 extends over 18 amino acids. The CDR3, as DNA: TGTGCCAGCAGCGTAGGTAGTGGAGGGACTAGCGGTCAAGAGACCCAGTACTTC. Its protein is CASSVGSGGTSGQETQYF.

The gene calls are TRBV11-2 and TRBJ1-6, with D uncertain. Trimming shortened V by 7 bases and J by 7 bases, and 17 bases separated the two germline ends. CDR3 size: 15 residues. The germline CDR1 and CDR2 sequences are SGHAT and FQNNGV. The CDR3 spells CASKARGSENSPLHF. In DNA, the CDR3 is TGTGCCAGCAAGGCTCGGGGTTCGGAAAATTCACCCCTCCACTTT.